This T cell receptor (beta chain) was recovered during a study of T cell responses to AZD1222 COVID-19 vaccine. The overall study: Pooling of second doses given at about 4 or about 12 weeks was done.

Germline CDR1 SGHTA, CDR2 FQGNSA. The CDR3 has 16 residues. Trimming cost V 5 bases and J 3 bases; bases outside gene matches: 8. The sample holds one count of this clone. Only in-frame clones appear in the TCRdb table, and some are missing; sequencing was by immunoSEQ multiplex PCR. This sample has 95,000 to 150,000 clones, with 75% to 90% found just once. The clonotype comes from an adult in good health. Sequences were derived from peripheral blood, sampled on day 0 of AZD1222 vaccination. The genes are TRBV7-2 and TRBJ2-3, with 10 positions matching TRBD2. The CDR3 nucleotides are TGTGCCAGCAGCACCAGCGGGGGACTAGCGACAGATACGCAGTATTTT. Amino acids: CASSTSGGLATDTQYF.